Listed below are T cell receptor beta chains from one sample, sequenced in a study of neurological immune-mediated disorders. TCRdb recomputed calls from the 5' RACE reads with MiXCR, one row per CDR3 protein. The sample includes approximately 49,000 distinct CDR3 sequences, approximately 11% of them seen just once. The specimen was PBMCs. These receptors all come from a woman aged 40-49 years in good health. The CDR3 runs from the conserved cysteine through the conserved F or W. Each record gives: CDR3 protein, CDR3 DNA, J gene, D gene, V gene, CDR3 length, clone size. D genes are given only for firm matches. The size of a clone is reported for some rows only, either as once, few or many, or as a class for expanded clones.

CDR3: CSVGLAGAYNEQFF; DNA: TGCAGCGTTGGACTAGCGGGAGCCTACAATGAGCAGTTCTTC; J: TRBJ2-1; D: TRBD2; V: TRBV29-1; length: 14; size: .
CDR3: CASSFRLAGYNEQFF; DNA: TGTGCCAGCAGTTTTCGACTAGCGGGGTACAATGAGCAGTTCTTC; J: TRBJ2-1; D: TRBD2; V: TRBV12-3/TRBV12-4; length: 15; size: many
CDR3: CASSLWGSGDNEQFF; DNA: TGTGCCAGCAGCCTCTGGGGGAGCGGGGATAATGAGCAGTTCTTC; J: TRBJ2-1; D: TRBD2; V: TRBV7-2; length: 15; size: many
CDR3: CASSSAGGNQETQYF; DNA: TGTGCCAGCAGCTCGGCGGGGGGGAATCAAGAGACCCAGTACTTC; J: TRBJ2-5; D: TRBD2; V: TRBV5-5; length: 15; size: .
CDR3: CAISEWDTGELFF; DNA: TGTGCCATCAGTGAATGGGACACCGGGGAGCTGTTTTTT; J: TRBJ2-2; D: .; V: TRBV10-3; length: 13; size: many
CDR3: CASSQVVSYGDTTTNEKLFF; DNA: TGTGCCAGCAGCCAAGTCGTCTCGTATGGGGATACTACAACTAATGAAAAACTGTTTTTT; J: TRBJ1-4; D: .; V: TRBV4-2; length: 20; size: few
CDR3: CASSLTPGDREAFF; DNA: TGTGCCAGCAGCTTAACCCCCGGGGACAGGGAAGCTTTCTTT; J: TRBJ1-1; D: TRBD1; V: TRBV7-3; length: 14; size: many
CDR3: CASSYTLISGGTEAFF; DNA: TGTGCCAGCAGTTACACGCTTATTTCAGGGGGCACTGAAGCTTTCTTT; J: TRBJ1-1; D: TRBD1; V: TRBV6-5; length: 16; size: many
CDR3: CASSYAGYEQYF; DNA: TGTGCCAGCAGTTACGCGGGCTACGAGCAGTACTTC; J: TRBJ2-7; D: .; V: TRBV6-2/TRBV6-3; length: 12; size: many
CDR3: CASSYSSGAELGTQYF; DNA: TGTGCCAGCAGTTACTCTAGCGGAGCCGAACTTGGGACCCAGTACTTC; J: TRBJ2-5; D: .; V: TRBV6-5; length: 16; size: many